Many counts were recorded for the clone carrying this T cell receptor (beta chain). The antigen is unknown. This specimen belongs to a study of prognosis after radiotherapy for stage I lung cancer. Looking at the study overall: Concurrent therapy with stereotactic body radiotherapy was given to no patient. Study-level findings and limits: Tumor-specific status of the expanded TCR clones was not determined in the analysis.

This CDR3 region has 14 residues. Germline V gene sequence: CDR1 SGHTS, CDR2 YDEGEE. J gave up 5 bases and V 4 bases, and 5 bases lay outside the gene matches. There were 4.5 to 6 milliliters of peripheral blood drawn at each of two time points. Researchers used two-round multiplex PCR to amplify TCR beta CDR3 starting from genomic DNA. Each TRBV and TRBJ gene had its own primer in the first PCR round. TCRdb recomputed calls from the multiplex PCR reads with MiXCR, one row per CDR3 protein. The repertoire includes about 30,000 distinct CDR3 sequences, more than 25% of them detected once, and about an eighth sits in the top ten.

The clonotype was recovered from a donor over 45 with non-small cell lung cancer. The specimen was PBMCs, collected before or after stereotactic body radiation therapy (not recorded which). J is TRBJ1-4 and V is TRBV5-8; 7 nucleotides line up with TRBD1. The CDR3 region is CASSPRDSNEKLFF. As DNA, the CDR3 is TGTGCCAGCAGCCCCCGGGACAGCAATGAAAAACTGTTTTTT. The entire variable domain, with the rest obtained from reference TRBV5-8 and TRBJ1-4, is as follows: EAGVTQSPTHLIKTRGQQATLRCSPISGHTSVYWYQQALGLGLQFLLWYDEGEERNRGNFPPRFSGRQFPNYSSELNVNALELEDSALYLCASSPRDSNEKLFFGSGTQLSVL.